This note documents a single T cell receptor (beta chain) sequence. This sample is part of a study of blood T cell repertoires in COVID-19. Study context: Italy, Spain and the United States were the sources of the convalescent and acute COVID-19 samples. PBMCs, B-cell-depleted T cells, or T cells were the source of the cDNA or gDNA that made up the material.

Methods used by the authors: Amplification of reference gene primers provided the estimated nucleated cell counts. Measured with immunoSEQ multiplex PCR; TCRdb has only the in-frame clones, and not every one. From that table come the V and J calls and clone size; the DNA was used to work out D and trimming. The data contain 35,000 to 40,000 clones, around nine tenths of them singletons. Per germline, CDR1 MDHEN and CDR2 SYDVKM. The CDR3 sequence is 16 residues long. V was clipped by 0 bases and J by 9 bases; unmatched bases: 4. The specimen sequenced was peripheral blood. The chain couples TRBV28 to TRBJ2-1, with TRBD2 identical over 14 bases. This TCR derives from a man aged 60-69 years with COVID-19, enrolled during active disease. The CDR3 DNA follows: TGTGCCAGCAGTTTATGGACTAGCGGGAGGGCAGGTGAGCAGTTCTTC. It yields the protein CASSLWTSGRAGEQFF.